Each of the 3 T cell receptor beta chains below was sequenced from the same sample in a study of control samples from healthy donors and cancer patients. Produced via immunoSEQ multiplex PCR; TCRdb's table is partial and in-frame only. Seen here are over 150,000 clones, around 96% observed once, and the top ten hold about 5.2%. Sequenced sample: blood. Source of these receptors: a man in his forties or fifties in good health.

The V gene is TRBV5-5, the J gene TRBJ1-3; tentative D call: TRBD1 (6 bases). In germline, CDR1 is SGHKS, CDR2 YYEKEE (reference sequence). This CDR3 has 15 amino acids. V lost 1 base and J 2 bases, leaving 10 bases between the germline ends. CDR3 loop: CASSLTRTAGNTIYF. In DNA form, the CDR3 reads TGTGCCAGCAGCTTGACTCGGACAGCTGGAAACACCATATATTTT. Supplemented by reference TRBV5-5 and TRBJ1-3, the full variable domain reads DAGVTQSPTHLIKTRGQQVTLRCSPISGHKSVSWYQQVLGQGPQFIFQYYEKEERGRGNFPDRFSARQFPNYSSELNVNALLLGDSALYLCASSLTRTAGNTIYFGEGSWLTVV.

The chain employs TRBV28 and TRBJ1-5; 9 bases align to TRBD1. Germline V CDR1 and CDR2: MDHEN, SYDVKM. After removal of 7 bases from V and 2 bases from J, the junction contained 9 bases not matched to a gene. The CDR3 consists of 16 residues. For the CDR3, the DNA is TGTGCCAGCACCTTGACTCGGGACAGGGGCAATCAGCCCCAGCATTTT. Protein product: CASTLTRDRGNQPQHF. Filled out from reference TRBV28 and TRBJ1-5, the complete variable domain reads DVKVTQSSRYLVKRTGEKVFLECVQDMDHENMFWYRQDPGLGLRLIYFSYDVKMKEKGDIPEGYSVSREKKERFSLILESASTNQTSMYLCASTLTRDRGNQPQHFGDGTRLSIL.

V usage is TRBV7-9 and J usage is TRBJ2-2, with D possibly being TRBD1 (6 bases). Between the trimmed V and J ends, which lost 4 bases and 2 bases, there was a span of 8 bases. This CDR3 has 14 residues. Germline V gene lookup returns CDR1 SEHNR and CDR2 FQNEAQ (reference sequence). CDR3 in amino acids: CASSSQGNTGELFF. DNA of the CDR3: TGTGCCAGCAGCTCACAGGGTAACACCGGGGAGCTGTTTTTT.